The entry below gives a single T cell receptor (beta chain) sequence along with its context. The entry originates in a study of OX40 agonist ivuxolimab in advanced cancers. CDR1 is SNHLY, CDR2 FYNNEI, per germline. The CDR3 has 14 residues. Trimming pared 4 bases from V and 1 base from J, leaving 10 bases between. Some clones are missing from TCRdb's copy, which holds only in-frame ones; the method was immunoSEQ multiplex PCR. This sample has fewer than 65,000 clones; nearly 90% occur once, and the top ten carry under 0.4%. The chain is built from TRBV2 and TRBJ1-1, with a weak D call TRBD1 (5 bases). This TCR was recovered from an adult with an advanced solid tumor such as melanoma, head and neck, liver or kidney cancer. The source material was CD4+ or CD8+ T cells sorted from blood, sampled in a trial of the OX40 agonist ivuxolimab. The CDR3 spells CASSGGISNTEAFF. The CDR3 DNA reads TGTGCCAGCAGTGGGGGCATCTCGAACACTGAAGCTTTCTTT.